Here is one TCR beta chain with its context. Its antigen remains unknown. The sample belongs to a study of cytomegalovirus exposure and HLA in healthy donors. General study findings and limits: CMV antigen specificity was confirmed in vitro for a few CMV-associated chains. Researchers counted about 150 TCR beta chains as cytomegalovirus-associated.

Unrecorded immune exposure was likely among donors, who were nominally healthy when sampled. This PCR relied on a set of 60 Vbeta primers and 13 Jbeta primers. This table comes from immunoSEQ multiplex PCR, and its TCRdb copy is limited to in-frame clones, with some not included. In the table there are about 150,000 clones, around 68% of which are singletons. Trimming pared 2 bases from V and 8 bases from J, leaving 10 bases between. The CDR3 is made up of 13 amino acids. CDR1 and CDR2 from the germline V gene are SGHAT and FQNNGV. The sample consisted of PBMCs. The V gene is TRBV11-2, the J gene TRBJ2-1; D not resolved. This receptor was obtained from a man aged 25-45 years in good health and CMV-seropositive. The CDR3 DNA is TGTGCCAGCAGCTTATGGCAGATCTATGAGCAGTTCTTC. Its translation: CASSLWQIYEQFF.